The present T cell receptor (beta chain) was sequenced within a study of spatial heterogeneity in lung cancer. Study overall: Fewer alpha-chain than beta-chain sequences were consistently detected.

Each TCR cDNA molecule bore a unique molecular identifier. TCRdb passed the 5' RACE reads through MiXCR, listing each CDR3 protein once. The top ten clones hold about 7.1% of a sample with about 75,000 distinct CDR3 sequences, about 14% of them seen once. Time point denoted: sample taken at primary tumor resection. Whole RNA, which was extracted from tumor, nontumor lung tissue or frozen PBMC, was sequenced without any cell sorting. The cohort: some 73 early-stage, untreated non-small cell lung cancer patients. Findings and caveats of the study: The appearance of ubiquitous expanded tumor TCRs in blood was greater at resection than follow-up.

Points on this clonotype: Its antigen is undetermined.

V was pared by 3 bases and J by 0 bases, with 8 bases between. The CDR3 covers 15 residues. Sample: PBMCs, taken at surgery. This receptor was identified in a male donor with early-stage non-small cell lung cancer. The chain employs TRBV12-3 or TRBV12-4 and TRBJ2-2; a weak D match, TRBD2 (5 bases). The CDR3 sequence is CASSFEAANTGELFF. The DNA of the CDR3 is TGTGCCAGCAGTTTTGAAGCGGCGAACACCGGGGAGCTGTTTTTT.